This TCR beta chain was found in a study of yellow fever vaccine responses in identical twins. Broader study findings: Reportedly, the T cell response mounted by twins to vaccine seemed partly convergent, partly personalized.

TCRdb reprocessed the RT-PCR reads with MiXCR, giving one entry per CDR3 protein. The table shows some 5,000 distinct CDR3 sequences, with about 76% occurring only once. A note on this clonotype: Its antigen is currently unknown.

Looked up from germline, CDR1 is SGHDT and CDR2 is YYEEEE. This CDR3 region has 13 residues. The V end lost 2 bases, the J end lost 10 bases, and 13 bases lay between the germline ends. The genes are TRBV5-6 and TRBJ2-1; tentatively, D is TRBD2 (6 bases). The receptor's source is a woman aged 18 to 35 who received the yellow fever vaccine. Specimen: T cells from blood (PBMCs), unsorted or a sorted subset (not recorded which), collected before or after yellow fever vaccination (not recorded which). The CDR3 is CASSFILAEEQFF. The CDR3 DNA follows: TGTGCCAGCAGCTTTATACTAGCTGAGGAGCAGTTCTTC.